A single TCR beta chain is shown here with its context. Produced via immunoSEQ multiplex PCR; TCRdb's table is partial and in-frame only. This table holds over 120,000 clones, approximately 90% found once. The sample is drawn from a study of T cell responses to AZD1222 COVID-19 vaccine. Germline CDR1 reads SGHNT; CDR2 reads YYREEE (reference sequence). The CDR3 covers 14 residues. V lost 4 bases, J lost 5 bases, and 4 bases stayed unmatched. This specimen consisted of peripheral blood, obtained 28 days after the second AZD1222 dose. The clonotype was recovered from an adult who received the AZD1222 COVID-19 vaccine. The chain couples TRBV5-4 to TRBJ1-2, with TRBD1 identical over 11 bases. CDR3 sequence (DNA): TGTGCCAGCAGCCCGGGACAGGGGGGTTATGGCTACACCTTC. This gives the protein CASSPGQGGYGYTF.